This T cell receptor beta chain emerged from a study of CD8 T cells in ankylosing spondylitis (TCRdb year 2017). As for the study more broadly: The study profiled T cell receptor beta repertoires in healthy donors and ankylosing spondylitis patients to find disease-linked TCR variants. Peripheral blood samples were taken, and synovial fluid was additionally collected from ankylosing spondylitis patients. The whole study cohort included about a hundred healthy donors and 25 ankylosing spondylitis patients.

Data came from an Illumina HiSeq 2500. Quantitative 5'-RACE with molecular barcodes was used to prepare TCR beta libraries. Under the source paper's analysis protocol: Disease-linked TCR variants were identified with a new computational method built on a probabilistic model of VDJ rearrangement. TCRdb trimmed public reads at Q25 via fastp, called clones via MiXCR and kept in-frame beta chains. Rows are combined by CDR3 protein, so each entry shows the most common genes and DNA. These V and J calls derive from TCRdb rather than the authors' analysis. In this sample the table shows over 100,000 distinct CDR3 sequences, 6% to 8.5% of which occur a single time. The ten largest clones capture more than 9% of the sample. Overall study outcomes, separate from this receptor: A TCR beta motif of several highly homologous amino acid variants appeared characteristic of blood from ankylosing spondylitis patients. Some motif variants had previously been reported in the synovial fluid and blood of reactive arthritis patients, which suggests shared mechanisms of disease initiation. A CD8+ phenotype was shown by the disease-linked clones, which were found at relatively low frequencies in peripheral blood. The disease-linked clones were reported as significantly enriched in matched synovial fluid samples from ankylosing spondylitis patients.

This clonotype was seen many times. Its antigen remains undetermined. Per-base qualities were not stored, and no clone one base away is much larger. Reading the germline V gene gives CDR1 MDHEN and CDR2 SYDVKM. The CDR3 covers 14 residues, taking in both the cysteine and the phenylalanine. Just the 42-base CDR3 DNA is kept, in frame starting at base 1. Trimming costs V 7 bases and J 4 bases, and their ends lie 16 bases apart. This TCR came from a male donor with ankylosing spondylitis or in good health (not recorded which). Rearrangement joined TRBV28 to TRBJ1-2; too little of a D gene remains to name it. Material: blood, either unsorted or a sorted T cell fraction (not recorded which). The nucleotide sequence reads as follows: TGTGCCAGCACCCCTTTATTCTCGGGCTATGGCTACACCTTC. The resulting protein is CASTPLFSGYGYTF.